Below are 13 T cell receptor beta chains sequenced from a single sample in a study of T cell responses to AZD1222 COVID-19 vaccine. The data were produced by immunoSEQ multiplex PCR, yet TCRdb's version contains in-frame clones alone and is incomplete. There are tens of thousands of clones in the sample; about 91% occur only once, and roughly 6.1% lies in the top ten. This sample comprised peripheral blood, obtained 28 days after the second AZD1222 dose. These TCRs come from an adult who received the AZD1222 COVID-19 vaccine.

The V call is TRBV7-2, the J call TRBJ2-1; 8 nucleotides align to TRBD2. The CDR3 consists of 15 residues. The ends lost 7 bases at V and 7 bases at J; junction bases unmatched: 12. The germline CDR1 and CDR2 sequences are SGHTA and FQGNSA. This CDR3 is CASTTSGLDLNEQFF. Written as DNA, the CDR3 is TGTGCCAGCACCACTAGCGGTCTAGACCTGAATGAGCAGTTCTTC. The full variable domain, rest sourced from reference TRBV7-2 and TRBJ2-1, is GAGVSQSPSNKVTEKGKDVELRCDPISGHTALYWYRQSLGQGLEFLIYFQGNSAPDKSGLPSDRFSAERTGGSVSTLTIQRTQQEDSAVYLCASTTSGLDLNEQFFGPGTRLTVL.

This chain connects TRBV12-5 to TRBJ1-2; D call uncertain. This CDR3 is 12 amino acids long. Germline lookup yields CDR1 LGHNT and CDR2 FRNRAP. The V and J ends lost 1 base and 8 bases respectively, with 8 bases between them. CDR3 sequence (DNA): TGTGCTAGTGGTTTGGCTTGGGGAGGCTACACCTTC. Residues: CASGLAWGGYTF. Looking up the rest from reference TRBV12-5 and TRBJ1-2 gives the full variable domain: DARVTQTPRHKVTEMGQEVTMRCQPILGHNTVFWYRQTMMQGLELLAYFRNRAPLDDSGMPKDRFSAEMPDATLATLKIQPSEPRDSAVYFCASGLAWGGYTFGSGTRLTVV.

The chain employs TRBV11-3 and TRBJ2-1; D may be TRBD1 (6 bases). This CDR3 is built from 17 residues. Germline V CDR1 and CDR2: SGHNT, YENEEA. The V end was cut by 10 bases, the J end by 3 bases, with 25 bases between. The CDR3 is CAIKGQLLRGYYNEQFF. The CDR3 DNA reads as TGTGCCATCAAAGGACAGCTCCTAAGGGGGTACTACAATGAGCAGTTCTTC.

V and J are TRBV10-2 and TRBJ2-1; D call uncertain. The CDR3 consists of 11 residues. Germline CDR1 WSHSY, CDR2 SAAADI. V was pared by 4 bases and J by 5 bases, with 3 bases between. In DNA form, the CDR3 reads TGCGCCAGCAGTGCCCACAATGAGCAGTTCTTC. Amino acid sequence: CASSAHNEQFF.

V is TRBV9 and J is TRBJ2-7; TRBD1 matches at 8 bases. V dropped 3 bases and J dropped 7; count of bases not matched to a gene: 6. Germline values: CDR1 SGDLS, CDR2 YYNGEE. The CDR3 spans 13 residues. CDR3 in DNA: TGTGCCAGCAGCGCGACAGGGGCTCGGGAGCAGTACTTC. Translation gives CASSATGAREQYF.

The rearrangement joins TRBV6-2 or TRBV6-3 to TRBJ2-7, with TRBD2 matching over 7 bases. The CDR3 loop spans 15 amino acids. After removal of 7 bases from V and 0 bases from J, the junction contained 9 bases not matched to a gene. Germline CDR1 and CDR2: MNHEY and SVGEGT. Here the CDR3 reads CASNPLRDYSYEQYF. The CDR3 nucleotides are TGTGCCAGCAACCCGCTCCGGGACTACTCCTACGAGCAGTACTTC.

V is TRBV3-1 (or the pseudogene TRBV3-2) and J is TRBJ1-1, with D tentatively TRBD1 (6 bases). There are 16 residues in the CDR3. V lost 1 base and J 4 bases, leaving 16 bases between the germline ends. The germline V gene has CDR1 LGHDT and CDR2 YNNKEL (reference sequence). The CDR3 DNA is TGTGCCAGCAGCCAAGGTGGGGGGACAAGGGGCACTGAAGCTTTCTTT. It yields the protein CASSQGGGTRGTEAFF.

This chain uses TRBV5-1 with TRBJ1-1; D ambiguous. Germline CDR1 is SGHRS and CDR2 is YFSETQ. Between the trimmed V and J ends, which lost 4 bases and 4 bases, there was a span of 14 bases. The CDR3 runs 14 residues. In DNA, the CDR3 is TGCGCCAGCAGCCCTGGCGGGGAGGGCACTGAAGCTTTCTTT. Amino acid sequence: CASSPGGEGTEAFF. Using reference TRBV5-1 and TRBJ1-1 for the parts outside the CDR3, the full variable domain is KAGVTQTPRYLIKTRGQQVTLSCSPISGHRSVSWYQQTPGQGLQFLFEYFSETQRNKGNFPGRFSGRQFSNSRSEMNVSTLELGDSALYLCASSPGGEGTEAFFGQGTRLTVV.

The rearrangement uses TRBV28 and TRBJ2-7; D could derive from TRBD1 or TRBD2 (5 bases each). V was trimmed by 7 bases and J by 7 bases, leaving 17 bases between them. The germline gives CDR1 MDHEN, CDR2 SYDVKM. The CDR3 totals 13 residues. The CDR3 DNA reads TGTGCCAGCATGGGACCACTCCTAGGTGAGCAGTACTTC. Translating gives CASMGPLLGEQYF.

The chain links TRBV12-3 or TRBV12-4 to TRBJ2-7, with D uncertain. The CDR3 loop spans 12 amino acids. Trimming stripped 2 bases from V and 1 base from J, with 3 bases between. The CDR3 DNA sequence: TGTGCCAGCAGTTTACGATCCTACGAGCAGTACTTC. Translating it yields CASSLRSYEQYF.

The V gene is TRBV11-3, the J gene TRBJ2-2; TRBD2 might be the D (6 bases). CDR3 length: 17 amino acids. Germline loops: CDR1 SGHNT, CDR2 YENEEA. V gave up 2 bases and J gave up 0 bases, with 13 bases separating them. This CDR3 is CASSLRPGLPNTGELFF. The CDR3 coding sequence is TGTGCCAGCAGCTTAAGACCGGGACTTCCGAACACCGGGGAGCTGTTTTTT.

J is TRBJ1-4 and V is TRBV3-1 (or the pseudogene TRBV3-2); D might be TRBD1 (6 bases). The V end lost 1 base, the J end lost 4 bases, and 13 bases lay between the germline ends. The CDR3 runs to 16 residues. Germline assignment: CDR1 LGHDT and CDR2 YNNKEL (reference sequence). CDR3 region: CASSQVRGGNNEKLFF. The DNA for the CDR3 is TGTGCCAGCAGCCAAGTTCGAGGGGGGAATAATGAAAAACTGTTTTTT.

V and J are TRBV28 and TRBJ1-1; possibly TRBD1 for D (5 bases). The germline V gene encodes CDR1 MDHEN and CDR2 SYDVKM. V gave up 5 bases and J gave up 1 base, with 17 bases separating them. The CDR3 is made up of 16 amino acids. The CDR3 DNA sequence: TGTGCCAGCAGTCCCCCCACCGGGGCGACGAACACTGAAGCTTTCTTT. It specifies CASSPPTGATNTEAFF.